This T cell receptor beta chain originates from a study of CD8+ T cells in alopecia areata. The length of the CDR3 is 12 residues. Per the germline V gene, CDR1 is SQVTM and CDR2 is ANQGSEA. V lost 0 bases and J 7 bases, leaving 9 bases between the germline ends. Findings of the study overall: Tofacitinib did not eliminate many expanded lesional clones from scalp or blood.

A remark on this clone: Its target is not known.

The treatment here: oral pan-JAK inhibitor, 5-10 mg twice daily. The authors sorted CD4+ and CD8+ T cells from PBMCs. In each case, RNA was isolated and then reverse transcribed into cDNA as the sequencing template. Here immunoSEQ multiplex PCR was the method, and the copy in TCRdb shows in-frame clones only, minus some. This sample carries roughly 110,000 clones, 84% of them seen once, and the ten largest clones take over 20%. The input for sequencing was CD8+ T cells sorted from blood, taken at week 24, from a patient treated with tofacitinib. This chain connects TRBV29-1 to TRBJ2-5, with a possible D match to TRBD1 (6 bases). The source is a human donor with alopecia areata. The CDR3 here is CSVEDQGLTQYF. Here the CDR3 DNA reads TGCAGCGTTGAAGATCAGGGGCTGACCCAGTACTTC. The full variable domain, rest sourced from reference TRBV29-1 and TRBJ2-5, is SAVISQKPSRDICQRGTSLTIQCQVDSQVTMMFWYRQQPGQSLTLIATANQGSEATYESGFVIDKFPISRPNLTFSTLTVSNMSPEDSSIYLCSVEDQGLTQYFGPGTRLLVL.